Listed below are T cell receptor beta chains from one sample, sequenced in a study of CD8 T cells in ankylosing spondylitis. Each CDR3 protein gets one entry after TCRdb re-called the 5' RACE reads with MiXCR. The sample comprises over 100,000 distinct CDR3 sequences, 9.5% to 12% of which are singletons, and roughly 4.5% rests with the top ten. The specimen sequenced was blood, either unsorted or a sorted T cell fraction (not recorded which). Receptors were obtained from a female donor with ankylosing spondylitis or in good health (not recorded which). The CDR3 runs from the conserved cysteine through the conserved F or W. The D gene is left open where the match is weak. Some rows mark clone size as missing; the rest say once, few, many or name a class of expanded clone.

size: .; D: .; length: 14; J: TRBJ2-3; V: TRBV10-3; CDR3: CAISARPVTDTQYF; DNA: TGTGCCATCAGTGCTAGACCGGTTACAGATACGCAGTATTTT
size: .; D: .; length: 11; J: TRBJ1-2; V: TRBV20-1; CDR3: CSGTANYGYTF; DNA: TGCAGTGGAACAGCTAACTATGGCTACACCTTC
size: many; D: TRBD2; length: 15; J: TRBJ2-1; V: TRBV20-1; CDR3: CSARDWSSGRNEQFF; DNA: TGCAGTGCTAGAGATTGGTCTAGCGGGAGAAATGAGCAGTTCTTC
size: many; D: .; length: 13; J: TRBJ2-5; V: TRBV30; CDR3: CAWSWGLGETQYF; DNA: TGTGCCTGGAGTTGGGGCTTGGGGGAGACCCAGTACTTC
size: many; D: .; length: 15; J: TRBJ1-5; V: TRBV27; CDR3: CASSLERGSNQPQHF; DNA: TGTGCCAGCAGTTTGGAAAGGGGAAGCAATCAGCCCCAGCATTTT
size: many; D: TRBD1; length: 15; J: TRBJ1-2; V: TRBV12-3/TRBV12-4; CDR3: CASSEWDRGLYGYTF; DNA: TGTGCCAGCAGTGAATGGGACAGGGGCCTCTATGGCTACACCTTC
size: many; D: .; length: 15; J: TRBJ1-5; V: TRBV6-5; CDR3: CASSYEARRNQPQHF; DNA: TGTGCCAGCAGTTACGAGGCGAGGAGGAATCAGCCCCAGCATTTT
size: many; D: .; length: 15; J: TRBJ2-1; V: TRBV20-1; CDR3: CSARDRSLPYNEQFF; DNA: TGCAGTGCTAGAGATCGTAGTCTCCCTTACAATGAGCAGTTCTTC
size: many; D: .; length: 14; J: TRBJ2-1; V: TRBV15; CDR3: CATSRVTGYNEQFF; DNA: TGTGCCACCAGCAGAGTAACGGGATACAATGAGCAGTTCTTC
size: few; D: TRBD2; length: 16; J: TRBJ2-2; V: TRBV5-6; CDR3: CASSLGLASNTGELFF; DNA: TGTGCCAGCAGCTTGGGACTAGCGTCGAACACCGGGGAGCTGTTTTTT
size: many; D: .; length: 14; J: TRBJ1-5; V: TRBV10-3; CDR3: CAIRREASNQPQHF; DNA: TGTGCCATCAGGCGGGAGGCGAGCAATCAGCCCCAGCATTTT
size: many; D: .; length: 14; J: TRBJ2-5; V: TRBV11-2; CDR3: CASSIREFQETQYF; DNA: TGTGCCAGCAGCATAAGGGAATTCCAAGAGACCCAGTACTTC
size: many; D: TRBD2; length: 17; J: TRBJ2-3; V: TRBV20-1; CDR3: CSASRLAGGPRTDTQYF; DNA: TGCAGTGCTAGTAGGCTAGCGGGGGGGCCTAGGACAGATACGCAGTATTTT
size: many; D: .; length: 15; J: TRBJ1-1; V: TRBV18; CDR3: CASSQKQGGGTEAFF; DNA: TGTGCCAGCTCACAAAAACAGGGAGGGGGCACTGAAGCTTTCTTT
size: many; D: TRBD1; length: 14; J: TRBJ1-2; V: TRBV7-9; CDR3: CASSSSTGWYGYTF; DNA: TGTGCCAGCAGCTCCTCGACAGGGTGGTATGGCTACACCTTC
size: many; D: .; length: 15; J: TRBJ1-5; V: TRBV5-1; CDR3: CASSPVGGGNQPQHF; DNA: TGCGCCAGCAGCCCAGTTGGGGGGGGCAATCAGCCCCAGCATTTT
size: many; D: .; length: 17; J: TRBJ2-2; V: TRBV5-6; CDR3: CASSPKKGAPYTGELFF; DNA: TGTGCCAGCAGCCCAAAAAAAGGGGCGCCGTACACCGGGGAGCTGTTTTTT
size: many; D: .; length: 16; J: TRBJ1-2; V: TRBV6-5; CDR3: CASSYSAAPINYGYTF; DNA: TGTGCCAGCAGTTACTCGGCAGCCCCTATTAACTATGGCTACACCTTC
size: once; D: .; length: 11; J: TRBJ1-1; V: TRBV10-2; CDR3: CTSEGDTEAFF; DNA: TGCACCAGCGAGGGGGACACTGAAGCGTTCTTT
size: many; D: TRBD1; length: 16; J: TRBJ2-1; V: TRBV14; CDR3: CASSQYRDRVKDEQFF; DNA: TGTGCCAGCAGCCAATACCGGGACAGGGTCAAGGATGAGCAGTTCTTC
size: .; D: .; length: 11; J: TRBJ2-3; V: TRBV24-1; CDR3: CATGGGDTQYF; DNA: TGTGCCACCGGGGGAGGAGATACGCAGTATTTT
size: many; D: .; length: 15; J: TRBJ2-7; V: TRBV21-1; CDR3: CASSKPATKIGEQYF; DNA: TGTGCCAGCAGCAAGCCCGCGACTAAAATCGGCGAGCAGTACTTC
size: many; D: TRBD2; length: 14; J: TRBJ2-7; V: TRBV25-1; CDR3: CASSSGTSGLVQYF; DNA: TGTGCCAGCTCTTCCGGGACTAGCGGGTTGGTGCAGTACTTC
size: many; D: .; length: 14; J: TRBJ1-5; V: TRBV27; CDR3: CASSLSSLGQPQHF; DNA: TGTGCCAGCAGTTTGTCGTCTCTTGGGCAGCCCCAGCATTTT
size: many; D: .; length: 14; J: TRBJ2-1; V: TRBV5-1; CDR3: CASSPGTGYNEQFF; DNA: TGCGCCAGCAGCCCCGGGACGGGCTACAATGAGCAGTTCTTC
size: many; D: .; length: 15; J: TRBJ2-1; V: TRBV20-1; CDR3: CSASGQRDIYNEQFF; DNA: TGCAGTGCTAGTGGCCAGCGGGACATCTACAATGAGCAGTTCTTC
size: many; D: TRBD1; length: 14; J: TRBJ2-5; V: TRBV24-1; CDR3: CATSDTGGRETQYF; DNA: TGTGCCACCAGTGATACAGGGGGCCGGGAGACCCAGTACTTC
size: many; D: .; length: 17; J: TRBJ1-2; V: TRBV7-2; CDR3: CASSLALRQRTNYGYTF; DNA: TGTGCCAGCAGCTTAGCGCTCCGGCAGAGAACTAACTATGGCTACACCTTC
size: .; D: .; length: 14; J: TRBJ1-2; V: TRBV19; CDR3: CASADGARLSGYTF; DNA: TGTGCCAGTGCGGATGGCGCGAGGCTGAGCGGCTACACCTTC
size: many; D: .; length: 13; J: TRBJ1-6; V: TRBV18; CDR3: CASSPGSGDSLHF; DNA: TGTGCCAGCTCACCAGGTTCGGGGGATTCCCTCCACTTT
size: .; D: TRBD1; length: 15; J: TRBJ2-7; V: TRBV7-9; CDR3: CASSFRTGGRDEQYF; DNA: TGTGCCAGCAGCTTCCGGACAGGGGGTCGGGACGAGCAGTACTTC
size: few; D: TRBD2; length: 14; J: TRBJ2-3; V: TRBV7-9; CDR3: CASSSTSGSDTQYF; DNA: TGTGCCAGCAGCTCGACTAGCGGCTCAGATACGCAGTATTTT
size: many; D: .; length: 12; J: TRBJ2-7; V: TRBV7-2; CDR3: CASSPGSTEQYF; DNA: TGTGCCAGCAGCCCCGGGAGTACGGAGCAGTACTTC